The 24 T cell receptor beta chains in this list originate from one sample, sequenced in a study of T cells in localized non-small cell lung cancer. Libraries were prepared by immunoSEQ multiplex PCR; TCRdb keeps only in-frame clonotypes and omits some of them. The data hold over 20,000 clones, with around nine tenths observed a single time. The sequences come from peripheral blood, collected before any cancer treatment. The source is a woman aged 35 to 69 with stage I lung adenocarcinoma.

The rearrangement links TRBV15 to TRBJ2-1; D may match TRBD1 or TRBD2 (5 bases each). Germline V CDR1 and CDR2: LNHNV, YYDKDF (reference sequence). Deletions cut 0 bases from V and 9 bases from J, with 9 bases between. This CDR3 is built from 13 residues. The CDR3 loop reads CATSRDEGSEQFF. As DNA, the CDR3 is TGTGCCACCAGCAGAGATGAGGGGAGTGAGCAGTTCTTC.

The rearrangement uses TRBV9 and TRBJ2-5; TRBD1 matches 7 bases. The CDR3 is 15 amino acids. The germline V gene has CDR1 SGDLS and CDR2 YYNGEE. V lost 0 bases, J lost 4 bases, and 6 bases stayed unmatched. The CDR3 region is CASSVEQGYPETQYF. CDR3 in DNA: TGTGCCAGCAGCGTAGAACAGGGGTACCCAGAGACCCAGTACTTC. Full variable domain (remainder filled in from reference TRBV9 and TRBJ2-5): DSGVTQTPKHLITATGQRVTLRCSPRSGDLSVYWYQQSLDQGLQFLIQYYNGEERAKGNILERFSAQQFPDLHSELNLSSLELGDSALYFCASSVEQGYPETQYFGPGTRLLVL.

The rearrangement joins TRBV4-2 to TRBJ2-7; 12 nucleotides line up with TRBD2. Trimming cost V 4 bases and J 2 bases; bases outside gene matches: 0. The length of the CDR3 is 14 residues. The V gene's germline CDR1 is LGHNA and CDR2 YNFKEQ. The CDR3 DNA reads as TGTGCCAGCAGCCGGACTAGCGGGACCTACGAGCAGTACTTC. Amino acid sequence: CASSRTSGTYEQYF.

The CDR3 DNA sequence: TGCGCCAGCAGCTTGGAGAATGGGCCCTACAATGAGCAGTTCTTC. It translates to CASSLENGPYNEQFF. V and J are TRBV5-1 and TRBJ2-1; D gene unclear. CDR1 and CDR2 from the germline V gene are SGHRS and YFSETQ. This CDR3 has 15 amino acids. The V end lost 0 bases, the J end lost 2 bases, and 9 bases lay between the germline ends.

CDR3 DNA: TGTGCCAGCAGTGAAGCCCCTGGCCATGAGCAGTTCTTC. It yields the protein CASSEAPGHEQFF. The chain employs TRBV6-1 and TRBJ2-1; D is undetermined. The CDR3 totals 13 residues. In germline, CDR1 is MNHNS, CDR2 SASEGT. Trimming took 0 bases from V and 8 from J, leaving 8 bases between them.

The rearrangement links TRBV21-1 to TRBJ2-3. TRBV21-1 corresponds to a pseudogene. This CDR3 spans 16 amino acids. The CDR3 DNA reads TGTGCCAGCAGTAGCTCCGCGACACCTTACACAGATACGCAGTATTTT. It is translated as CASSSSATPYTDTQYF.

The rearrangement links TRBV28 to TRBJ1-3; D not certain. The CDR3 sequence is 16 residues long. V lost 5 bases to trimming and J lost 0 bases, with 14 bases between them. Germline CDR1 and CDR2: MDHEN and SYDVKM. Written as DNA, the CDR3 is TGTGCCAGCAGTGACCCATGGGATATCTCTGGAAACACCATATATTTT. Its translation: CASSDPWDISGNTIYF. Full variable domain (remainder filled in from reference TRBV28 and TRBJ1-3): DVKVTQSSRYLVKRTGEKVFLECVQDMDHENMFWYRQDPGLGLRLIYFSYDVKMKEKGDIPEGYSVSREKKERFSLILESASTNQTSMYLCASSDPWDISGNTIYFGEGSWLTVV.

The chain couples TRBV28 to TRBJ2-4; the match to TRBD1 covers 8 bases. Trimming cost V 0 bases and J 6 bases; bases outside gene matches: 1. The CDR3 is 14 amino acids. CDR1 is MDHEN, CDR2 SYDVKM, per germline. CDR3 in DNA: TGTGCCAGCAGTTTATGGGACAGGGTAAACATTCAGTACTTC. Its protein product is CASSLWDRVNIQYF.

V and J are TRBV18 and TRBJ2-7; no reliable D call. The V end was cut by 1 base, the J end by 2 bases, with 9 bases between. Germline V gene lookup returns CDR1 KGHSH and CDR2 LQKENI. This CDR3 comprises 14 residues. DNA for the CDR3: TGTGCCAGCTCACCACTGGGGAAACCCTACGAGCAGTACTTC. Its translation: CASSPLGKPYEQYF.

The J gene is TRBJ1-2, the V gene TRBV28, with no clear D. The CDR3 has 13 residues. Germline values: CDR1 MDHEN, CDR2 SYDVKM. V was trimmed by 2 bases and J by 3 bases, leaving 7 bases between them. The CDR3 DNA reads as TGTGCCAGCAGTTTACGGGCCCACTATGGCTACACCTTC. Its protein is CASSLRAHYGYTF.

The CDR3 is CATYNEKLFF. The CDR3 DNA sequence: TGTGCCACCTATAATGAAAAACTGTTTTTT. The chain combines TRBV28 with TRBJ1-4; D not certain. V lost 10 bases and J lost 4, with 4 bases in between. CDR3 length: 10 amino acids. Germline V gene data show CDR1 as MDHEN and CDR2 as SYDVKM.

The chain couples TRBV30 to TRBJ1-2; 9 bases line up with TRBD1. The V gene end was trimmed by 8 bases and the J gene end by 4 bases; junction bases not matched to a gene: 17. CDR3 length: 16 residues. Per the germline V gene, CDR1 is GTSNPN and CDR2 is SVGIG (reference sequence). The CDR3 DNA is TGTGCCCTTTACCGGGACAGGGCCTCCCGGTCCTATGGCTACACCTTC. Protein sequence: CALYRDRASRSYGYTF.

The chain's CDR3 is CASSARRDRNTEAFF. The CDR3 bases are TGTGCCAGCAGTGCCCGCCGGGACAGGAACACTGAAGCTTTCTTT. The chain recombines TRBV25-1 with TRBJ1-1; 7 nucleotides agree with TRBD1. From germline, CDR1 is MGHDK and CDR2 SYGVNS. The junction had 6 bases not matched to a gene; V was cut back by 4 bases and J by 1 base. This CDR3 has 15 residues.

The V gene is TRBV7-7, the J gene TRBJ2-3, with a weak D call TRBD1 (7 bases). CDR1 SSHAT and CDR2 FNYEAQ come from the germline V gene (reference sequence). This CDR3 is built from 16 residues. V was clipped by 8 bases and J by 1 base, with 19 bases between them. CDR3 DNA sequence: TGTGCCAGCTTGGGATGGAGGGGGCTTCGCACAGATACGCAGTATTTT. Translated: CASLGWRGLRTDTQYF.

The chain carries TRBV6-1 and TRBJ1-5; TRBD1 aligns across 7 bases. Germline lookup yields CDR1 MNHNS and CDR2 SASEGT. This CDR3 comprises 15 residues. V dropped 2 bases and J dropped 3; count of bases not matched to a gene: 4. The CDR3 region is CASSENRGYNQPQHF. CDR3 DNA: TGTGCCAGCAGTGAAAACAGGGGCTACAATCAGCCCCAGCATTTT.

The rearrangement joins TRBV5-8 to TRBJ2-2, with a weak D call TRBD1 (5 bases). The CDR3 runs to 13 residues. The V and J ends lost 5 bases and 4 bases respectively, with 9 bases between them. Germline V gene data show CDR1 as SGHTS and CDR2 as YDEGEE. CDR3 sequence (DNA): TGTGCCAGCAGTTTCAGGGTCACCGGGGAGCTGTTTTTT. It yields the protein CASSFRVTGELFF.

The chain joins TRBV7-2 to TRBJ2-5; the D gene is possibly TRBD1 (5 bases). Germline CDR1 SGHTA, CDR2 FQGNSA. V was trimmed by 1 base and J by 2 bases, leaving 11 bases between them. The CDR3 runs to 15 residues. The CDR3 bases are TGTGCCAGCAGCTTAGGCCTGGGGCGACAAGAGACCCAGTACTTC. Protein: CASSLGLGRQETQYF. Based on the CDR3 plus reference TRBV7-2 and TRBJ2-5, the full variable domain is GAGVSQSPSNKVTEKGKDVELRCDPISGHTALYWYRQSLGQGLEFLIYFQGNSAPDKSGLPSDRFSAERTGGSVSTLTIQRTQQEDSAVYLCASSLGLGRQETQYFGPGTRLLVL.

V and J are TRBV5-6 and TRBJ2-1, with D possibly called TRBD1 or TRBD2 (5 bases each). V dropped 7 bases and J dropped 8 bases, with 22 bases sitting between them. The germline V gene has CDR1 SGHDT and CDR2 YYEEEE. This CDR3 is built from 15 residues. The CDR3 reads CASALLGPLRDEQFF. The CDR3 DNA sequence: TGTGCCAGCGCCCTATTGGGGCCCCTGCGGGATGAGCAGTTCTTC.

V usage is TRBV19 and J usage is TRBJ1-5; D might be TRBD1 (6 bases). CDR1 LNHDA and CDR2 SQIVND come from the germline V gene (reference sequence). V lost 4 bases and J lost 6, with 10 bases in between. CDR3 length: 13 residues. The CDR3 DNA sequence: TGTGCCAGTAGTACACAGGGCGCTCAGCCCCAGCATTTT. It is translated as CASSTQGAQPQHF.

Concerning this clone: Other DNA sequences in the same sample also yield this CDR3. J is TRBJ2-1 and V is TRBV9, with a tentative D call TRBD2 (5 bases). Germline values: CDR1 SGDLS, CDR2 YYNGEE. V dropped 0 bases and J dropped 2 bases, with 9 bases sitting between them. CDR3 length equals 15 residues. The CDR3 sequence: CASSVDSGPYNEQFF. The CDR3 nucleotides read TGTGCCAGCAGCGTAGACAGCGGTCCCTACAATGAGCAGTTCTTC.

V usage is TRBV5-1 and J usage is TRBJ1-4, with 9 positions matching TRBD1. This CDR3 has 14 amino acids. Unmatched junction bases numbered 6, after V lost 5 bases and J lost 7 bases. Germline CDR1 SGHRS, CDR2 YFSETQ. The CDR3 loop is CASSRTGVGEKLFF. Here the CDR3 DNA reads TGCGCCAGCAGTCGGACAGGGGTGGGTGAAAAACTGTTTTTT.

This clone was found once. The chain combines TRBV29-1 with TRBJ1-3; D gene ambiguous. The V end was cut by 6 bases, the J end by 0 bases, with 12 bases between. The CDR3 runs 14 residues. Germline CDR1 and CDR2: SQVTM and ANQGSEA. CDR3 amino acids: CSVSRLHSGNTIYF. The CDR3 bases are TGCAGCGTGTCTCGGCTCCACTCTGGAAACACCATATATTTT.

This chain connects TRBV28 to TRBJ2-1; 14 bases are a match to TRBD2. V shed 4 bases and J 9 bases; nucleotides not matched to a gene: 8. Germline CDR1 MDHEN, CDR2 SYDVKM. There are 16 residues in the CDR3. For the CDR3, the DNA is TGTGCCAGCAGTTCTCCCGGGACTAGCGGGAGTCTTGAGCAGTTCTTC. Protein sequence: CASSSPGTSGSLEQFF.

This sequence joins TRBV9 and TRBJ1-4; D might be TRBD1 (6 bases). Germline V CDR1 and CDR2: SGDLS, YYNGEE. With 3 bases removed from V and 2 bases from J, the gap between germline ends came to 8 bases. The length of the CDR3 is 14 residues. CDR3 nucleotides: TGTGCCAGCAGCGCAGGGGTGACTAATGAAAAACTGTTTTTT. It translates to CASSAGVTNEKLFF.